This entry lists 3 T cell receptor beta chains sequenced from one sample in a study of regulatory T cells in long-lasting Graves disease. For TCR beta, libraries came from iRepertoire HTBI primers and Arm-PCR of CDR3 regions. Using its own MiXCR run on the multiplex PCR reads, TCRdb lists one record per CDR3 protein. The table has 450,000 or so distinct CDR3 sequences, 20% to 25% seen once; the top ten hold 6.5% to 10%. Time point noted: persistent/refractory GD, antithyroid drugs over 5 years with positive TRAb. Construction of the TCR library relied on RNA isolated from PBMCs. Sample: peripheral blood mononuclear cells (PBMCs), taken when the disease was refractory, from a patient treated with antithyroid drugs. The receptors here all came from a female donor with Graves disease.

This clonotype was seen at least ten times. The genes are TRBV30 and TRBJ2-7; weak D call: TRBD1 (6 bases). V lost 2 bases and J lost 6, with 14 bases in between. The germline V gene has CDR1 GTSNPN and CDR2 SVGIG (reference sequence). The CDR3 runs to 13 residues. The chain's CDR3 is CAWSTGTLGEQYF. For the CDR3, the DNA is TGTGCCTGGAGTACCGGGACATTGGGCGAGCAGTACTTC. The full variable domain, rest sourced from reference TRBV30 and TRBJ2-7, is SQTIHQWPATLVQPVGSPLSLECTVEGTSNPNLYWYRQAAGRGLQLLFYSVGIGQISSEVPQNLSASRPQDRQFILSSKKLLLSDSGFYLCAWSTGTLGEQYFGPGTRLTVT.

This clonotype was detected ten times or more. This chain connects TRBV28 to TRBJ2-7; D ambiguous. CDR1 and CDR2 (germline): MDHEN, SYDVKM. This CDR3 has 15 amino acids. V lost 3 bases, J lost 2 bases, and 14 bases lay in between. DNA for the CDR3: TGTGCCAGCAGTTTTGGGCAGCTCCTAACCTACGAGCAGTACTTC. It is translated as CASSFGQLLTYEQYF. The full variable domain, rest sourced from reference TRBV28 and TRBJ2-7, is DVKVTQSSRYLVKRTGEKVFLECVQDMDHENMFWYRQDPGLGLRLIYFSYDVKMKEKGDIPEGYSVSREKKERFSLILESASTNQTSMYLCASSFGQLLTYEQYFGPGTRLTVT.

In this sample, this clonotype turned up many times. V gene TRBV2 combines with J gene TRBJ2-7; possibly TRBD1 for D (6 bases). The germline V gene has CDR1 SNHLY and CDR2 FYNNEI. Trimming pared 8 bases from V and 4 bases from J, leaving 18 bases between. The length of the CDR3 is 14 residues. This CDR3 is CASLQDRLKYEQYF. For the CDR3, the DNA is TGTGCCAGCCTCCAGGACAGACTGAAGTACGAGCAGTACTTC.